This T cell receptor beta chain is from a study of CD8 T cells in ankylosing spondylitis. Study results and limitations: Made up of several highly homologous variants, a TCR beta motif appeared characteristic of ankylosing spondylitis blood. Clones linked to disease, bearing a CD8+ phenotype, were relatively rare in peripheral blood. There were earlier reports of some motif variants in reactive arthritis synovial fluid and blood.

The CDR3 covers 13 residues. Unmatched junction bases numbered 5, after V lost 5 bases and J lost 7 bases. Quantitative molecular-barcoded 5'-RACE generated the TCR beta libraries. One entry per CDR3 protein, called by TCRdb with MiXCR from the 5' RACE reads. The data contain over 450,000 distinct CDR3 sequences, approximately 11% of them singletons. Remarks on this clonotype: The target antigen is unknown.

The chain is built from TRBV12-3 or TRBV12-4 and TRBJ2-1, with 7 bases identical to TRBD1. Sequenced: blood, either unsorted or a sorted T cell fraction (not recorded which). The origin of this receptor is a male donor with ankylosing spondylitis. CDR3 amino acids: CASSMDRRNEQFF. Here the CDR3 DNA reads TGTGCCAGCAGTATGGACAGGAGGAATGAGCAGTTCTTC.